The rows below give T cell receptor beta chains drawn from one sample of a study of blood T cell repertoires in COVID-19. The table came from immunoSEQ multiplex PCR; TCRdb's copy has only in-frame clones and leaves some out. The table includes approximately 100,000 clones, about two thirds detected once. Sequenced input: peripheral blood. These receptors were obtained from a human donor with acute or convalescent COVID-19. The donor label of this sample is uncertain. CDR3s include the opening cysteine and the closing phenylalanine or tryptophan. A D gene is named only where the DNA matches it firmly. The size of a clone is reported for some rows only, either as once, few or many, or as a class for expanded clones.

TRBV6-1	TRBJ2-3	.	16	.	CASSEVGGARTDTQYF	TGTGCCAGCAGTGAAGTTGGGGGGGCCCGCACAGATACGCAGTATTTT
TRBV18	TRBJ1-1	.	15	TRBD1	CASSRLTGWNTEAFF	TGTGCCAGCTCACGACTGACAGGGTGGAACACTGAAGCTTTCTTT
TRBV27	TRBJ1-2	.	13	.	CASSTQGVGGYTF	TGTGCCAGCAGTACACAGGGAGTCGGGGGCTACACCTTC
TRBV30	TRBJ2-5	.	14	.	CAWSKGGTQETQYF	TGTGCATGGAGTAAGGGGGGGACTCAAGAGACCCAGTACTTC
TRBV24-1	TRBJ2-5	.	15	TRBD2	CATSDSRGGAETQYF	TGTGCCACCAGTGACTCCCGGGGGGGGGCAGAGACCCAGTACTTC
TRBV5-1	TRBJ2-2	.	11	.	CASSGAGGLFF	TGCGCCAGCAGCGGGGCTGGTGGGCTGTTTTTT
TRBV7-2	TRBJ2-7	.	15	TRBD2	CASSWLAGGSYEQYF	TGTGCCAGCAGCTGGCTAGCGGGGGGTTCTTACGAGCAGTACTTC
TRBV19	TRBJ1-5	.	16	.	CASSRSGADVNQPQHF	TGTGCCAGTAGTCGGTCTGGGGCGGATGTCAATCAGCCCCAGCATTTT
TRBV7-2	TRBJ2-2	.	16	TRBD2	CASSLRERGNTGELFF	TGTGCCAGCAGCTTAAGGGAGCGGGGGAACACCGGGGAGCTGTTTTTT
TRBV5-8	TRBJ2-3	.	14	TRBD2	CASSRGQGGDTQYF	TGTGCCAGCAGCCGCGGGCAGGGAGGGGATACGCAGTATTTT
TRBV19	TRBJ1-5	.	13	.	CASSTTYNQPQHF	TGTGCCAGTAGTACGACATACAATCAGCCCCAGCATTTT
TRBV6-5	TRBJ2-7	.	13	.	CASRDRSSYEQYF	TGTGCCAGCAGAGACAGGAGCTCCTACGAGCAGTACTTC
TRBV28	TRBJ1-3	.	16	TRBD1	CASIPGTVLSGNTIYF	TGTGCCAGCATCCCTGGGACAGTCCTCTCTGGAAACACCATATATTTT
TRBV2	TRBJ1-1	.	13	.	CASSEAFRVGAFF	TGTGCCAGCAGTGAAGCATTCCGGGTGGGAGCTTTCTTT
TRBV10-3	TRBJ2-5	once	14	TRBD1	CAIGPTGAGETQYF	TGTGCCATCGGGCCGACAGGGGCAGGGGAGACCCAGTACTTC
TRBV28	TRBJ1-1	few	14	.	CASSSSGLNTEAFF	TGTGCCAGCAGTTCTTCAGGATTGAACACTGAAGCTTTCTTT
TRBV13	TRBJ2-1	.	17	TRBD2	CASSSPPLAGFWNEQFF	TGTGCCAGCAGCTCCCCCCCGTTAGCGGGGTTCTGGAATGAGCAGTTCTTC
TRBV10-3	TRBJ2-7	.	13	.	CAISLTSGVEQYF	TGTGCCATCAGCCTCACCTCAGGGGTCGAGCAGTACTTC
TRBV7-9	TRBJ2-5	.	16	TRBD1	CASSLGGARGKETQYF	TGTGCCAGCAGCTTAGGAGGGGCCAGGGGGAAGGAGACCCAGTACTTC
TRBV7-8	TRBJ1-5	few	13	.	CASSPGGYQPQHF	TGTGCCAGCAGCCCCGGAGGGTATCAGCCCCAGCATTTT
TRBV9	TRBJ1-6	.	14	TRBD1	CASSVEQGRGPLHF	TGTGCCAGCAGCGTAGAACAGGGGCGCGGACCCCTCCACTTT
TRBV4-1	TRBJ2-4	.	15	TRBD1	CASRQTWTGGGIQYF	TGCGCCAGCAGGCAAACTTGGACAGGGGGGGGCATTCAGTACTTC
TRBV5-1	TRBJ2-1	.	15	.	CASSLAIGQYNEQFF	TGCGCCAGCAGCTTGGCCATTGGGCAGTACAATGAGCAGTTCTTC
TRBV7-9	TRBJ1-1	few	18	TRBD1	CASSSSRIMGQENTEAFF	TGTGCCAGCAGCTCATCGAGAATAATGGGACAGGAGAACACTGAAGCTTTCTTT
TRBV7-2	TRBJ1-2	.	16	TRBD1	CASSSSSGGLDYGYTF	TGTGCCAGCAGCTCATCCTCAGGGGGATTAGACTATGGCTACACCTTC
TRBV4-1	TRBJ2-1	.	16	TRBD2	CASSQGIAGGSNEQFF	TGCGCCAGCAGCCAAGGAATAGCGGGGGGAAGCAATGAGCAGTTCTTC
TRBV6-5	TRBJ2-1	once	15	TRBD2	CASSYRGGGSNEQFF	TGTGCCAGCAGTTACCGAGGCGGGGGGAGCAATGAGCAGTTCTTC
TRBV7-8	TRBJ1-1	.	18	.	CASSKRPKQGMVNTEAFF	TGTGCCAGCAGTAAACGACCGAAACAGGGTATGGTGAACACTGAAGCTTTCTTT
TRBV5-1	TRBJ2-1	.	18	.	CASSFPEGLATYYNEQFF	TGCGCCAGCAGCTTTCCCGAAGGGCTAGCGACGTACTACAATGAGCAGTTCTTC
TRBV3-1/TRBV3-2	TRBJ1-5	.	20	.	CASSQDDPVRVCICNQPQHF	TGTGCCAGCAGCCAAGATGACCCTGTGCGGGTGTGTATATGCAATCAGCCCCAGCATTTT
TRBV18	TRBJ2-3	.	12	.	CASSPFTDTQYF	TGTGCCAGCTCACCCTTCACAGATACGCAGTATTTT
TRBV18	TRBJ2-1	.	15	.	CASSPQQSSYNEQFF	TGTGCCAGCTCACCACAACAGAGCTCCTACAATGAGCAGTTCTTC
TRBV5-1	TRBJ1-1	.	15	.	CASSRRRGGATEAFF	TGCGCCAGCAGCAGACGCAGGGGAGGGGCCACTGAAGCTTTCTTT
TRBV15	TRBJ1-5	.	14	.	CATGTTFSNQPQHF	TGTGCCACTGGGACAACCTTTAGCAATCAGCCCCAGCATTTT
TRBV3-1/TRBV3-2	TRBJ1-6	.	14	TRBD1	CASSHRDRPSPLHF	TGTGCCAGCAGCCACCGGGACAGGCCTTCACCCCTCCACTTT
TRBV2	TRBJ2-1	.	13	.	CASSEHPGQGRFF	TGTGCCAGCAGTGAACACCCAGGCCAAGGGAGGTTCTTC
TRBV14	TRBJ2-2	.	13	.	CASSLLAGGELFF	TGTGCCAGCAGCCTACTAGCTGGCGGGGAGCTGTTTTTT
TRBV2	TRBJ1-2	.	14	TRBD1	CASSEGQGNYGYTF	TGTGCCAGCAGTGAAGGACAGGGAAACTATGGCTACACCTTC
TRBV12-3/TRBV12-4	TRBJ2-1	.	13	.	CASSPRTPNEQFF	TGTGCCAGCAGCCCCCGCACACCTAATGAGCAGTTCTTC
TRBV24-1	TRBJ2-1	few	14	TRBD2	CATSELTSSDEQFF	TGTGCCACCAGTGAACTGACTAGCAGCGATGAGCAGTTCTTC
TRBV24-1	TRBJ2-1	.	15	TRBD1	CATSDLSRGGYEQFF	TGTGCCACCAGTGATTTGAGTAGAGGGGGCTATGAGCAGTTCTTC
TRBV5-6	TRBJ2-1	.	16	.	CASSLSFGRAYNEQFF	TGTGCCAGCAGCTTGTCATTTGGCAGGGCCTACAATGAGCAGTTCTTC
TRBV6-5	TRBJ1-1	.	15	.	CASKPGRTPNTEAFF	TGTGCCAGCAAACCTGGGAGAACACCGAACACTGAAGCTTTCTTT
TRBV7-2	TRBJ1-4	few	14	.	CASSPREGAEKLFF	TGTGCCAGCAGCCCGAGAGAGGGAGCGGAAAAACTGTTTTTT
TRBV7-9	TRBJ2-1	.	14	.	CASSSARLGDEQFF	TGTGCCAGCAGCTCGGCCCGACTCGGGGATGAGCAGTTCTTC
TRBV5-1	TRBJ1-4	many	16	TRBD1	CASSPEQGAINEKLFF	TGCGCCAGCAGCCCCGAGCAGGGGGCTATTAATGAAAAACTGTTTTTT
TRBV5-1	TRBJ2-2	.	15	.	CASLRGDPNTGELFF	TGCGCCAGCCTACGCGGGGACCCAAACACCGGGGAGCTGTTTTTT
TRBV4-1	TRBJ2-2	.	17	.	CASSHPPREGGRGELFF	TGCGCCAGCAGTCATCCCCCCCGCGAGGGCGGCCGCGGGGAGCTGTTTTTT
TRBV28	TRBJ2-2	.	14	.	CASFDRSNTGELFF	TGTGCCAGCTTCGACAGGTCGAACACCGGGGAGCTGTTTTTT
TRBV28	TRBJ1-1	.	12	.	CAVTPGGTKAFF	TGTGCCGTAACTCCGGGGGGCACTAAAGCTTTCTTT
TRBV6-5	TRBJ2-7	.	15	TRBD1	CASSRRTGFDLEQYF	TGTGCCAGCAGCCGCAGGACAGGGTTTGATTTAGAGCAGTACTTC
TRBV7-9	TRBJ1-1	.	15	.	CASSDQTGVNTEAFF	TGTGCCAGCAGCGATCAGACAGGAGTGAACACTGAAGCTTTCTTT
TRBV5-1	TRBJ1-2	.	13	TRBD1	CASSSPGTDGYTF	TGCGCCAGCAGCTCTCCCGGGACAGATGGCTACACCTTC